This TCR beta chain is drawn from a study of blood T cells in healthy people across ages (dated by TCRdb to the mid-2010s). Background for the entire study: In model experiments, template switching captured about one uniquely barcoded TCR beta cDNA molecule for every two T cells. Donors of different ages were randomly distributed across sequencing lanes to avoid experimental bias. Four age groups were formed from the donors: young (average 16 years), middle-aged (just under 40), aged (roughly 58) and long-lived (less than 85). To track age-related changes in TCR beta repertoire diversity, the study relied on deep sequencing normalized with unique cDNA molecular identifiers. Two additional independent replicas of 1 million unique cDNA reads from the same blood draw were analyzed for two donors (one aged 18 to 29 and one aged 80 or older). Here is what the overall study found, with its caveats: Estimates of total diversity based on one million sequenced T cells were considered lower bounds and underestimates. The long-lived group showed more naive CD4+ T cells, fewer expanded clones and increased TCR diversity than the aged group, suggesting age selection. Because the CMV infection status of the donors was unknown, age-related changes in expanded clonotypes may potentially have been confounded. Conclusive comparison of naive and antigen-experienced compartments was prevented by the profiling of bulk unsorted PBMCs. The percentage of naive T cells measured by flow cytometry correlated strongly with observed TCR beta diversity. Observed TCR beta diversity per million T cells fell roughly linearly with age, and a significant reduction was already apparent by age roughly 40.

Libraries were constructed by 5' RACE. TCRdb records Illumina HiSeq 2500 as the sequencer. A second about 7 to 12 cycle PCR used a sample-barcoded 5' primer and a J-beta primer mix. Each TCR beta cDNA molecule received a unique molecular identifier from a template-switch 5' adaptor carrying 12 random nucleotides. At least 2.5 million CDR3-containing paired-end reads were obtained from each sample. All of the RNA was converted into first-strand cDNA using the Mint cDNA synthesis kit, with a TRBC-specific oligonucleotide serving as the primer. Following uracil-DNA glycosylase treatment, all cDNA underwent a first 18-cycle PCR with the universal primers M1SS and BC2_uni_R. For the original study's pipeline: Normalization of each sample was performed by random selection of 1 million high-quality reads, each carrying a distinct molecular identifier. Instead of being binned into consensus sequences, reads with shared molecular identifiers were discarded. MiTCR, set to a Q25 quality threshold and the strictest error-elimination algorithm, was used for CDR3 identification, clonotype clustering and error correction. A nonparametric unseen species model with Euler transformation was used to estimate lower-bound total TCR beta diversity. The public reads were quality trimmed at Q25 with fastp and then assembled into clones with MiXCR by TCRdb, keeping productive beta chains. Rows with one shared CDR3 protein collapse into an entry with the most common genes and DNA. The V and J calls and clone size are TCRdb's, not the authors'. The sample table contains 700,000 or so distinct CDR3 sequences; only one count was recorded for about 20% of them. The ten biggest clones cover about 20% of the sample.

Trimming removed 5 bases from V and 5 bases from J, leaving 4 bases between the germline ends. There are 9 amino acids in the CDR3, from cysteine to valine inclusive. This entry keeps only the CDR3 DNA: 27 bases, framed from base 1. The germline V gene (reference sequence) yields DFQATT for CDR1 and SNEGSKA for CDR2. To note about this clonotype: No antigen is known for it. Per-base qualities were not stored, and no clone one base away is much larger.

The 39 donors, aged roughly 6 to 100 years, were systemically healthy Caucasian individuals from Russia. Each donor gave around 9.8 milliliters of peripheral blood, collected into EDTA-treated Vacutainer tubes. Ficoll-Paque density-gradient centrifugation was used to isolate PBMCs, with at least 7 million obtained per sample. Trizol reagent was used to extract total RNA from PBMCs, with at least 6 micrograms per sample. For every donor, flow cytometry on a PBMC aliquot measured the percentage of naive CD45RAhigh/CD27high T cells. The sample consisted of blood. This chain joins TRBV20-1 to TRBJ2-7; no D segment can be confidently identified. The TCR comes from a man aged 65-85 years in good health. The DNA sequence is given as TGCAGTGCTCACCACGAGCAGTACGTC. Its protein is CSAHHEQYV.